Included here is one TCR beta chain sequence, with context. The data belong to a study of response to subunit inactivated influenza vaccine. Per the germline V gene, CDR1 is LGHDT and CDR2 is YNNKEL (reference sequence). This CDR3 contains 13 residues. V shed 5 bases and J shed 1 base, with 9 bases lying between them. TCRdb reanalysed the RT-PCR reads using MiXCR and keeps one entry per CDR3 protein. The table includes a few hundred thousand distinct CDR3 sequences, around 15% detected once. The sequence came from a man aged 45-60 years who received an inactivated influenza vaccine. This chain uses TRBV3-1 with TRBJ2-7, with a weak D call TRBD1 (5 bases). The sample in question was PBMCs from blood, obtained 11 to 12 days after vaccination. As DNA, the CDR3 is TGTGCCAGCAGCTTAGGACATTCCTACGAGCAGTACTTC. This sequence encodes CASSLGHSYEQYF.